This T cell receptor (beta chain) was identified during a study of cytomegalovirus exposure and HLA in healthy donors. On this clone: Its specificity is unknown.

V lost 3 bases, J lost 5 bases, and 16 bases lay in between. Germline values: CDR1 MNHEY, CDR2 SMNVEV (reference sequence). This CDR3 comprises 15 residues. Generated by immunoSEQ multiplex PCR, the TCRdb table keeps only in-frame clones and is missing some. The sample records about 74,000 clones, 85% to 95% being singletons. General study findings and limits: Reported results showed that the classifier diagnosed cytomegalovirus status with high specificity and sensitivity. Whilst most TCR sequences proved rare, a subset of public TCRs occurred across many donors. The study listed approximately 160 cytomegalovirus-associated TCR beta chains. According to a later analysis, TCR clusters from the first cohort tended to co-occur in the 110 or so validation repertoires.

This receptor was taken from a man aged 18 to 30 in good health and CMV-seropositive. This sequence joins TRBV27 and TRBJ1-1; no clear D. Sequenced sample: PBMCs. The CDR3 sequence: CASSFSRSRGTEAFF. The CDR3 nucleotides read TGTGCCAGCAGTTTTTCACGGAGCCGGGGAACTGAAGCTTTCTTT.